This TCR delta chain was identified in a study of γδ T cells in repeated Plasmodium falciparum infection. Study-wide results and limits: Vdelta2-negative gammadelta repertoires, largely Vdelta1+, seemingly showed infection-driven waves of new clonal selection. Malian children's Vdelta2-negative repertoires appeared more expanded and less diverse than Australians'.

This clone was seen a few times. Antigen: not known. This DNA translates differently at residue 8 from the TCRdb protein, which is that of a much larger clone; a read error is likely, and the protein shown is the DNA's own translation. TRG and TRD sequences were obtained from every sorted gammadelta sample. TCRdb applied CATT to the multiplex PCR reads for clone calling. Of 40,000 to 55,000 delta-chain clones listed, more than 1.5% are singletons. Gammadelta T cells were flow-sorted from PBMC into Vgamma9/Vdelta2+ and Vdelta2-negative populations for bulk analysis. The CDR3 extends over 17 amino acids. The ends lost 0 bases at V and 5 bases at J; junction bases unmatched: 10. Germline V gives CDR1 GEAIGNYY, CDR2 EKD.

This chain joins TRDV2 and TRDJ1; 11 nucleotides align to TRDD3. TCRdb offers no J gene call, so here the DNA was matched to germline to obtain one. The source material was gamma-delta T cells from blood. This TCR came from a pool of human donors (malaria-infected and uninfected, not separated). The CDR3 region has the DNA TGTGCCTGTGACACCGTCGGAGCACTGGGGGATAAGGATAAACTCATCTTT. It encodes CACDTVGALGDKDKLIF.